This TCR beta chain was observed in a study of cytomegalovirus exposure and HLA in healthy donors. Both 60 Vbeta primers and 13 Jbeta primers went into the PCR. The data were produced by immunoSEQ multiplex PCR, yet TCRdb's version contains in-frame clones alone and is incomplete. Of a few hundred thousand clones listed, around 90% are singletons. Comment on this clone: The antigen remains undetermined.

Whole-study findings and limits: The study assumed roughly uniform donor sequencing depth for presence/absence analyses.

The CDR3 runs to 13 residues. Trimming took off 2 bases at V and 7 bases at J, with 9 bases between the two ends. Germline CDR1 is LNHDA and CDR2 is SQIVND (reference sequence). The origin of this receptor is a woman between 18 and 29 years old in good health and CMV-seronegative. The chain employs TRBV19 and TRBJ2-1, with D perhaps TRBD1 (5 bases). The source material was PBMCs. The CDR3 nucleotides read TGTGCCAGTAGTATACAGGGTCTGAATGAGCAGTTCTTC. Translating it yields CASSIQGLNEQFF.